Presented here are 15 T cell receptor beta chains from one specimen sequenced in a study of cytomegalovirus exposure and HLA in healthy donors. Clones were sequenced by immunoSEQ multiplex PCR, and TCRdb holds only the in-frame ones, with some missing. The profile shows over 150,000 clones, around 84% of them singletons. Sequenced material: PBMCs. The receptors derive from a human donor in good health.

Here the CDR3 reads CASSLDLAGSDTQYF. The CDR3 DNA is TGCGCCAGCAGCTTGGACCTAGCGGGATCAGATACGCAGTATTTT. The gene calls are TRBV5-1 and TRBJ2-3; 9 bases match TRBD2. Per the germline V gene, CDR1 is SGHRS and CDR2 is YFSETQ. J lost 4 bases, V lost 0 bases, and 3 bases had no gene match. The CDR3 is made up of 15 amino acids. The complete variable domain, with remaining parts taken from reference TRBV5-1 and TRBJ2-3, reads KAGVTQTPRYLIKTRGQQVTLSCSPISGHRSVSWYQQTPGQGLQFLFEYFSETQRNKGNFPGRFSGRQFSNSRSEMNVSTLELGDSALYLCASSLDLAGSDTQYFGPGTRLTVL.

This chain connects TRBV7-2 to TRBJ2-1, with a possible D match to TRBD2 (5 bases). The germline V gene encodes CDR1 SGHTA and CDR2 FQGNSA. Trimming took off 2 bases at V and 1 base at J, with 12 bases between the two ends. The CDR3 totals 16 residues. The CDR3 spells CASSLYPGGSYNEQFF. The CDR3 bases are TGTGCCAGCAGCTTATATCCCGGCGGGTCCTACAATGAGCAGTTCTTC.

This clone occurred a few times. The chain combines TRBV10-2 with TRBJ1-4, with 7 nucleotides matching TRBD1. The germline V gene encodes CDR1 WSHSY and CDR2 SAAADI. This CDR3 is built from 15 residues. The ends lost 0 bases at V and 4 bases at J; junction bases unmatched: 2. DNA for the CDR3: TGCGCCAGCAGTGAGTCGGACAGGCGTAATGAAAAACTGTTTTTT. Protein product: CASSESDRRNEKLFF.

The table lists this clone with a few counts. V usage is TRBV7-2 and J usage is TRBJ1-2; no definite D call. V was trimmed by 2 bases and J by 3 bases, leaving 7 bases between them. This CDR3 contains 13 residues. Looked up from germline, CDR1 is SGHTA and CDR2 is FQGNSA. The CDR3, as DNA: TGTGCCAGCAGCTTAAACGGGGACTATGGCTACACCTTC. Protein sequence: CASSLNGDYGYTF.

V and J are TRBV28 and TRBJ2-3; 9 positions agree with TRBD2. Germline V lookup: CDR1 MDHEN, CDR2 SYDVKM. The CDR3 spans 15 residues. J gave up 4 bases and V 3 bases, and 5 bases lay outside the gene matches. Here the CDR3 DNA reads TGTGCCAGCAGTTTCAGGGCTAGCGGGGCAGATACGCAGTATTTT. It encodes CASSFRASGADTQYF.

For the CDR3, the DNA is TGCGCCAGCAGCCTCGATCTATCAAATGAGCAGTTCTTC. This encodes CASSLDLSNEQFF. V is TRBV5-1 and J is TRBJ2-1; the D is unclear. The CDR3 runs to 13 residues. CDR1 and CDR2 (germline): SGHRS, YFSETQ. The V end lost 4 bases, the J end lost 7 bases, and 12 bases lay between the germline ends.

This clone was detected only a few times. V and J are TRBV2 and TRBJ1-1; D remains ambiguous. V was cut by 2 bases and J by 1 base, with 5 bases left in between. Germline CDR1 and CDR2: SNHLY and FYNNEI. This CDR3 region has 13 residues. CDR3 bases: TGTGCCAGCAGTGAAAACAGGAACACTGAAGCTTTCTTT. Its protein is CASSENRNTEAFF.

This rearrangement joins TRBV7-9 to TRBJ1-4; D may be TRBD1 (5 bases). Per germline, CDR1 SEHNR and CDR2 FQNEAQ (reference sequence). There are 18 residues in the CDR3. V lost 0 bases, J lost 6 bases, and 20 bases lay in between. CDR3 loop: CASSLALLLRAVDEKLFF. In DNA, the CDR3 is TGTGCCAGCAGCTTAGCCCTACTTCTCAGGGCCGTGGATGAAAAACTGTTTTTT.

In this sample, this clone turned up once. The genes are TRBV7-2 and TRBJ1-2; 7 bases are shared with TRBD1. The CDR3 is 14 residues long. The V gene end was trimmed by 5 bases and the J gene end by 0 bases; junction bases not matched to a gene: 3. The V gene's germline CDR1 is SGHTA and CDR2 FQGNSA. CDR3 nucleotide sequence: TGTGCCAGCAGCCCCGGACAGGCTAACTATGGCTACACCTTC. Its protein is CASSPGQANYGYTF.

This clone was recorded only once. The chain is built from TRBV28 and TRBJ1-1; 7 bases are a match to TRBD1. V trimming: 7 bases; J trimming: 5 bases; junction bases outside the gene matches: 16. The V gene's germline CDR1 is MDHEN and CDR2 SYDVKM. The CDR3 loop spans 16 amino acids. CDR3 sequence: CASISPAGGSWTEAFF. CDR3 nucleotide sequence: TGTGCCAGCATCTCCCCGGCAGGGGGTAGCTGGACTGAAGCTTTCTTT.

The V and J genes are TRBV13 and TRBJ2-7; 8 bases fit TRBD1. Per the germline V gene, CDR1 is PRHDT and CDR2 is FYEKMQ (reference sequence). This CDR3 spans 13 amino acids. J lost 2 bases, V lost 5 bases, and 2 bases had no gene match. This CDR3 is CASSQQGAYEQYF. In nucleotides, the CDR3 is TGTGCCAGCAGCCAACAGGGGGCCTACGAGCAGTACTTC.

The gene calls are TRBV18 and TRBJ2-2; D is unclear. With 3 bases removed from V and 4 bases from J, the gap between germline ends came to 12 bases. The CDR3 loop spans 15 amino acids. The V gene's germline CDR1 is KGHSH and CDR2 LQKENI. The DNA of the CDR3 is TGTGCCAGCTCACCGTTTCGTCCCGGCACCGGGGAGCTGTTTTTT. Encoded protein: CASSPFRPGTGELFF.

CDR3 sequence reads: CATSRESGAYEQYF. CDR3 nucleotide sequence: TGTGCCACCAGCAGAGAGTCAGGGGCCTACGAGCAGTACTTC. The chain carries TRBV15 and TRBJ2-7, with a weak D call TRBD1 (6 bases). The CDR3 runs to 14 residues. Trimming left V 0 bases short and J 2 bases short, with 8 bases between. Germline loops: CDR1 LNHNV, CDR2 YYDKDF (reference sequence).

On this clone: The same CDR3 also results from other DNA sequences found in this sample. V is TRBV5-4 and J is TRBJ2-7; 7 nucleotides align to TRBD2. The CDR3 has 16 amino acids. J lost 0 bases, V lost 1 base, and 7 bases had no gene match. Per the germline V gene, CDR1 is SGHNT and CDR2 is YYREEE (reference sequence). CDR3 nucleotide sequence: TGTGCCAGCAGCTTGAGCGTCGGGGGGAGCTCCTACGAGCAGTACTTC. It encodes CASSLSVGGSSYEQYF.

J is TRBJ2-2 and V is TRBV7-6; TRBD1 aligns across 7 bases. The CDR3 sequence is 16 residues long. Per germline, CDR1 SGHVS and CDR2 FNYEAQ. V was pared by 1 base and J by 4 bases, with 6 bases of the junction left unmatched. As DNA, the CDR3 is TGTGCCAGCAGCTTAGGGAACAGGGGAAGCACCGGGGAGCTGTTTTTT. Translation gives CASSLGNRGSTGELFF.